This passage covers 18 T cell receptor beta chains from one sample sequenced in a study of shared clonotypes between healthy human individuals. Measured with immunoSEQ multiplex PCR; TCRdb has only the in-frame clones, and not every one. Of about 2,500,000 clones in the sample, approximately 90% were seen once. The sequencing input was naive CD4+ T cells sorted from blood. Subset noted: CD45RA+ positively selected. These receptors originate from a man in his late teens or twenties in good health.

The CDR3 DNA is TGTGCCAGCAGTCGAACACCGGGACAGGAGCAGTTCTTC. Translation: CASSRTPGQEQFF. This chain connects TRBV6-5 to TRBJ2-1; TRBD1 agrees at 7 bases. CDR1 is MNHEY, CDR2 SVGAGI, per germline. The CDR3 totals 13 residues. V shed 5 bases and J 10 bases; nucleotides not matched to a gene: 8.

This clone appeared once. The gene calls are TRBV18 and TRBJ1-1; D is ambiguous. CDR3 length equals 14 residues. CDR1 and CDR2 (germline): KGHSH, LQKENI. Trimming shortened V by 0 bases and J by 5 bases, and 10 bases separated the two germline ends. The CDR3 spells CASSPPSGSTEAFF. CDR3 nucleotides: TGTGCCAGCTCACCACCGTCGGGTTCGACTGAAGCTTTCTTT.

The chain links TRBV14 to TRBJ2-7; 8 positions agree with TRBD2. Per germline, CDR1 SGHDN and CDR2 FVKESK. The CDR3 contains 16 residues. With 0 bases clipped from V and 1 base from J, the junction kept 5 bases outside the gene matches. The CDR3 here is CASSQDGAGGSYEQYF. As DNA, the CDR3 is TGTGCCAGCAGCCAAGATGGCGCGGGGGGTTCCTACGAGCAGTACTTC.

A word on this clone: Additional DNA sequences in this sample encode the identical CDR3. The chain employs TRBV7-2 and TRBJ2-5; D not resolved. Germline assignment: CDR1 SGHTA and CDR2 FQGNSA. CDR3 length: 13 residues. The ends were cut back, 5 bases at V and 2 bases at J, with 9 bases in the middle. The CDR3 region is CASSLGGQETQYF. CDR3 bases: TGTGCCAGCAGCCTGGGTGGTCAAGAGACCCAGTACTTC.

This clone has only one observation. This sequence joins TRBV9 and TRBJ2-7, with D tentatively TRBD1 (6 bases). Germline values: CDR1 SGDLS, CDR2 YYNGEE. Trimming stripped 4 bases from V and 6 bases from J, with 14 bases between. The CDR3 runs 13 residues. The CDR3: CASSPGTQGEQYF. Here the CDR3 DNA reads TGTGCCAGCAGCCCCGGGACACAGGGCGAGCAGTACTTC.

This clone was seen once. CDR3 in amino acids: CASSMRTGGAGYEAFF. The CDR3 region has the DNA TGCGCCAGCAGCATGAGGACAGGGGGCGCGGGCTATGAAGCTTTCTTT. V is TRBV5-1 and J is TRBJ1-1, with TRBD1 matching 11 bases. This CDR3 comprises 16 residues. V gave up 4 bases and J gave up 7 bases; unmatched junction bases: 12. Per the germline V gene, CDR1 is SGHRS and CDR2 is YFSETQ.

Points on this clone: This specimen includes other DNA sequences encoding the same CDR3. This sequence joins TRBV9 and TRBJ2-3, with no clear D. Germline CDR1 and CDR2: SGDLS and YYNGEE. Trimming took 1 base from V and 3 from J, leaving 6 bases between them. CDR3 length: 13 residues. CDR3: CASSVSPTDTQYF. The CDR3 DNA reads TGTGCCAGCAGCGTATCACCGACAGATACGCAGTATTTT.

The genes are TRBV28 and TRBJ2-7; TRBD1 matches 10 bases. V gave up 6 bases and J gave up 3 bases; unmatched junction bases: 8. Germline V CDR1 and CDR2: MDHEN, SYDVKM. The CDR3 contains 15 residues. The CDR3 reads CASSPTGTGVYEQYF. The CDR3, as DNA: TGTGCCAGCAGCCCCACCGGGACAGGGGTCTACGAGCAGTACTTC. Variable domain in full (rest from reference TRBV28 and TRBJ2-7): DVKVTQSSRYLVKRTGEKVFLECVQDMDHENMFWYRQDPGLGLRLIYFSYDVKMKEKGDIPEGYSVSREKKERFSLILESASTNQTSMYLCASSPTGTGVYEQYFGPGTRLTVT.

Here the CDR3 DNA reads TGTGCCACCAGTAGACAGGGGCCGAATGAAAAACTGTTTTTT. This codes for CATSRQGPNEKLFF. V and J are TRBV15 and TRBJ1-4; 8 bases align to TRBD1. Trimming took 6 bases from V and 5 from J; bases not matched to a gene: 5. The length of the CDR3 is 14 residues. CDR1 and CDR2 from the germline V gene are LNHNV and YYDKDF (reference sequence).

J is TRBJ2-7 and V is TRBV5-1, with D uncertain. This CDR3 has 16 residues. Trimming pared 0 bases from V and 0 bases from J, leaving 13 bases between. Germline lookup yields CDR1 SGHRS and CDR2 YFSETQ. The CDR3 spells CASSLDGPSSSYEQYF. CDR3 DNA: TGCGCCAGCAGCTTGGATGGTCCATCGAGCTCCTACGAGCAGTACTTC.

The CDR3 protein is CASSPESGTPNTGELFF. CDR3 in DNA: TGTGCCAGCAGCCCCGAAAGCGGGACCCCGAACACCGGGGAGCTGTTTTTT. The J gene is TRBJ2-2, the V gene TRBV9; 7 nucleotides line up with TRBD2. Germline V gives CDR1 SGDLS, CDR2 YYNGEE. V lost 4 bases to trimming and J lost 0 bases; unmatched junction nucleotides: 9. The CDR3 contains 17 residues.

The genes are TRBV5-1 and TRBJ1-6, with D tentatively TRBD1 (5 bases). The germline V gene encodes CDR1 SGHRS and CDR2 YFSETQ. This CDR3 is built from 16 residues. V lost 0 bases, J lost 10 bases, and 17 bases lay in between. CDR3: CASSLEGPSQASPLHF. The CDR3 DNA reads as TGCGCCAGCAGCTTGGAGGGGCCATCTCAGGCGTCACCCCTCCACTTT.

Worth noting for this clone: Other DNA sequences in this sample translate to the same CDR3. The CDR3 DNA reads as TGTGCCAGCAGCGTAGAGAGGGGGTCCTACGAGCAGTACTTC. Amino acid sequence: CASSVERGSYEQYF. The V gene is TRBV9, the J gene TRBJ2-7; D may be TRBD1 (6 bases). Germline CDR1 SGDLS, CDR2 YYNGEE. The CDR3 loop spans 14 amino acids. V shed 0 bases and J shed 1 base, with 8 bases lying between them.

The rearrangement joins TRBV5-1 to TRBJ1-2; no clear D gene. The CDR3 runs 15 residues. Trimming left V 4 bases short and J 3 bases short, with 16 bases between. CDR1 SGHRS and CDR2 YFSETQ come from the germline V gene. CDR3 sequence reads: CASSPPGPPDYGYTF. The DNA for the CDR3 is TGCGCCAGCAGCCCACCTGGCCCTCCAGACTATGGCTACACCTTC.

The V and J genes are TRBV7-9 and TRBJ2-5; weak D call: TRBD2 (5 bases). Germline lookup yields CDR1 SEHNR and CDR2 FQNEAQ (reference sequence). Trimming stripped 3 bases from V and 7 bases from J, with 12 bases between. The CDR3 has 13 amino acids. This CDR3 is CASSLDFRGTQYF. The DNA of the CDR3 is TGTGCCAGCAGCTTGGACTTCCGGGGGACCCAGTACTTC.

The chain employs TRBV5-1 and TRBJ2-3; 10 nucleotides match TRBD1. This CDR3 spans 15 amino acids. Per the germline V gene, CDR1 is SGHRS and CDR2 is YFSETQ. V lost 4 bases and J lost 3; bases outside the gene matches: 5. The CDR3 DNA is TGCGCCAGCAGCGGGACAGGGGTGGTAACAGATACGCAGTATTTT. It specifies CASSGTGVVTDTQYF.

The chain uses TRBV7-9 and TRBJ1-4; tentative D call: TRBD1 (5 bases). The CDR3 is 14 residues long. Trimming cost V 2 bases and J 8 bases, with 12 bases left between them. From germline, CDR1 is SEHNR and CDR2 FQNEAQ (reference sequence). CDR3 sequence: CASSLSRDGEKLFF. The CDR3 nucleotides are TGTGCCAGCAGCTTAAGCAGGGATGGGGAAAAACTGTTTTTT. Full variable domain (outside the CDR3, taken from reference TRBV7-9 and TRBJ1-4): DTGVSQNPRHKITKRGQNVTFRCDPISEHNRLYWYRQTLGQGPEFLTYFQNEAQLEKSRLLSDRFSAERPKGSFSTLEIQRTEQGDSAMYLCASSLSRDGEKLFFGSGTQLSVL.

The chain couples TRBV5-4 to TRBJ2-3; TRBD2 agrees at 10 bases. The germline V gene encodes CDR1 SGHNT and CDR2 YYREEE (reference sequence). This CDR3 comprises 15 residues. The trim removed 6 bases at V and 2 bases at J, leaving 6 bases unmatched. In nucleotides, the CDR3 is TGTGCCAGCAAAGTAGCGGGGGGTGACACAGATACGCAGTATTTT. Translation: CASKVAGGDTDTQYF.